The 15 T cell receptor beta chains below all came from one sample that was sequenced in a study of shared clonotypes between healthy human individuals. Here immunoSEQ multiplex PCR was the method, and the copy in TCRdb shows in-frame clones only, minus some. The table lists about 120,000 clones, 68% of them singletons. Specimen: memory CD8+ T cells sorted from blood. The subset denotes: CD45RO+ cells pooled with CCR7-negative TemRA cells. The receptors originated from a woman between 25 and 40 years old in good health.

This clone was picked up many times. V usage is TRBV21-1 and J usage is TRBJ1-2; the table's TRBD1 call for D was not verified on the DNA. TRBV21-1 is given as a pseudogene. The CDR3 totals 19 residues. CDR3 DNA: TGTGCCAGCAGTACGATTCGCCATCGACAGGGGGCGCAAAGCTATGGCTACACCTTC. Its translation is CASSTIRHRQGAQSYGYTF.

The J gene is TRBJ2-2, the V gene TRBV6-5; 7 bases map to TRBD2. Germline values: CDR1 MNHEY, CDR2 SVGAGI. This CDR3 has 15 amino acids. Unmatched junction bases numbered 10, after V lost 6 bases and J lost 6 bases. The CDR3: CASRKRGAPPGELFF. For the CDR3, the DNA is TGTGCCAGCAGGAAGCGGGGAGCTCCCCCCGGGGAGCTGTTTTTT.

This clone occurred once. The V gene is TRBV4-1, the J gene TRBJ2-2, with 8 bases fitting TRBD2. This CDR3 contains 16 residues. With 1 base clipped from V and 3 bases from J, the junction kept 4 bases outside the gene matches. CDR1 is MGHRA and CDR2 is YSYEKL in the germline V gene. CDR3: CASSQGNSGDTGELFF. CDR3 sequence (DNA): TGCGCCAGCAGCCAAGGGAATAGCGGGGACACCGGGGAGCTGTTTTTT.

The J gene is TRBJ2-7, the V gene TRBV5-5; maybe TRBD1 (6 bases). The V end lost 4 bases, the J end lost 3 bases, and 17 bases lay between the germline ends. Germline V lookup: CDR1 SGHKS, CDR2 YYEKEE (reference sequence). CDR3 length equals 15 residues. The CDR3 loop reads CASSLRQDPLYEQYF. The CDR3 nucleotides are TGTGCCAGCAGCCTGAGACAGGACCCCCTCTACGAGCAGTACTTC.

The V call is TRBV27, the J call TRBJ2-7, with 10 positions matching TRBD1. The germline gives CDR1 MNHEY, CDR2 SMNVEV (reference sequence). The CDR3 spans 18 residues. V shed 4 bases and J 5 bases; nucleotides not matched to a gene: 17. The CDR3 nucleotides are TGTGCCAGCAGTTCACTAAAAAGATCCGGGACAGGGGAGCACGAGCAGTACTTC. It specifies CASSSLKRSGTGEHEQYF.

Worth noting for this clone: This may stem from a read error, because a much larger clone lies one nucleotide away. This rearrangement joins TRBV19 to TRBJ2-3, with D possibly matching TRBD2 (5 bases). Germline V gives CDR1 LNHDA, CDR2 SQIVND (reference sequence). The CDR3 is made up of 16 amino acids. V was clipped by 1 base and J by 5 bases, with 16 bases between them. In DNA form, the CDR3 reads TGTGCCAGTAGTATAGCCGTGGCGGAAGAGGGAGATACGCAGTATTTT. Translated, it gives CASSIAVAEEGDTQYF.

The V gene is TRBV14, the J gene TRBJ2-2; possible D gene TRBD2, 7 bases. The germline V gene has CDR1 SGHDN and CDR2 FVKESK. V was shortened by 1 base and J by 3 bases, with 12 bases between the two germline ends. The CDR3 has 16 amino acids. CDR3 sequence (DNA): TGTGCCAGCAGCCAAGTTGCGGGGGCTTACACCGGGGAGCTGTTTTTT. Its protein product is CASSQVAGAYTGELFF.

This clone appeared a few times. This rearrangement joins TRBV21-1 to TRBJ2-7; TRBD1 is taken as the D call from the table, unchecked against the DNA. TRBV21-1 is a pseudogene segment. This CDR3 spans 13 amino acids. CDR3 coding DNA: TGTGCCAGCAGCAAGCGGACAGTTTACGAGCAGTACTTC. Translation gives CASSKRTVYEQYF.

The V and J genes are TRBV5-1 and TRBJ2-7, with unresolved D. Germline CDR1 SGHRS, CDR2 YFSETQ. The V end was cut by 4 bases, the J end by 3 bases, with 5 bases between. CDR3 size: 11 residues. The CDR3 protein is CASSGHYEQYF. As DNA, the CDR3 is TGCGCCAGCAGCGGCCACTACGAGCAGTACTTC.

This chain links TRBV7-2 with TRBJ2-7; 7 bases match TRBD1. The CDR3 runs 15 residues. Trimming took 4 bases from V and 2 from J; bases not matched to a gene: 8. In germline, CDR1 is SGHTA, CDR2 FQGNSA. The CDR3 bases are TGTGCCAGCAGCTACGCCAGGGACAGACCCTACGAGCAGTACTTC. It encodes CASSYARDRPYEQYF.

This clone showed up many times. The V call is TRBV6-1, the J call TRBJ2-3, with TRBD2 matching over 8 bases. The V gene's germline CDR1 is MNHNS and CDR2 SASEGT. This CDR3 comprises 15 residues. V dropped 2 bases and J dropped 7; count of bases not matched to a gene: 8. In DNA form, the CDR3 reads TGTGCCAGCAGTGAACTAGCGGGCGGTACTAATACGCAGTATTTT. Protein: CASSELAGGTNTQYF.

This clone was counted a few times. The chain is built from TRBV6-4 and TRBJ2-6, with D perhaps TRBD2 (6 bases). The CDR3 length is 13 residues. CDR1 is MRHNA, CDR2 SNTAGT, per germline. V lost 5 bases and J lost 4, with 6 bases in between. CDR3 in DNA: TGTGCCAGCAGTCGGGAGGGGGCCAACGTCCTGACTTTC. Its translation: CASSREGANVLTF.

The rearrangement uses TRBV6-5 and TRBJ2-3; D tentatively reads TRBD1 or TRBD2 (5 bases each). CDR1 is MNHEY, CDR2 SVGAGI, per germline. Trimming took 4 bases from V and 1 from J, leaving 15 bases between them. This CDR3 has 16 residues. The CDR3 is CASSSLAGDGTDTQYF. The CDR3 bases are TGTGCCAGCAGTTCCCTGGCTGGGGACGGCACAGATACGCAGTATTTT.

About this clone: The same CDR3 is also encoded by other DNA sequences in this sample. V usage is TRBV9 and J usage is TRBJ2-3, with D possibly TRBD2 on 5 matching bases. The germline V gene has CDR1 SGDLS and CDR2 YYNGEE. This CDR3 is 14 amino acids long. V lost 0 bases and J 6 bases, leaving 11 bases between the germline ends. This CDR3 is CASSVGGASDTQYF. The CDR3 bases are TGTGCCAGCAGCGTAGGTGGAGCTAGCGATACGCAGTATTTT. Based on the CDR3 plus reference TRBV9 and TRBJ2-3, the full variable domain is DSGVTQTPKHLITATGQRVTLRCSPRSGDLSVYWYQQSLDQGLQFLIQYYNGEERAKGNILERFSAQQFPDLHSELNLSSLELGDSALYFCASSVGGASDTQYFGPGTRLTVL.

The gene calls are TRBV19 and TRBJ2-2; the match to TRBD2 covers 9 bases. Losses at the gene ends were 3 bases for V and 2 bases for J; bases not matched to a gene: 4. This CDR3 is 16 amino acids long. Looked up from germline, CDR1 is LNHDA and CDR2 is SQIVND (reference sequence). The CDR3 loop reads CASSMGLAANTGELFF. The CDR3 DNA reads TGTGCCAGTAGTATGGGACTAGCAGCTAACACCGGGGAGCTGTTTTTT.